The TCR beta chain under discussion was sequenced for a study of T cells in Graves' hyperthyroidism and ophthalmopathy. Background on the study: Sampling of peripheral blood happened at initial diagnosis, prior to any treatment.

This clonotype was observed at least ten times. Using RNA transcripts as the source, TCR beta CDR3 regions were amplified. Researchers ran a first-round RT-PCR on the TCR CDR3 using the HTBI primer set. TCRdb fed the multiplex PCR reads into MiXCR, producing one record per CDR3 protein. This table holds around 610,000 distinct CDR3 sequences, over 12% found once. Ophthalmopathy patients all had a Clinical Activity Score of at least 3, a NOSPECS grade of at least 4 and disease under 3 months old. The CDR3 has 14 residues. V gave up 7 bases and J gave up 2 bases; unmatched junction bases: 4. Germline lookup yields CDR1 SNHLY and CDR2 FYNNEI.

The TCR comes from a woman between 40 and 50 years old with Graves' ophthalmopathy. V gene TRBV2 combines with J gene TRBJ2-5; TRBD2 aligns across 10 bases. Sequencing was performed on blood. The CDR3 protein is CASNLAGVQETQYF. Here the CDR3 DNA reads TGTGCCAGCAACCTAGCGGGAGTTCAAGAGACCCAGTACTTC.